What follows is one T cell receptor beta chain and its context. This receptor's antigen is unknown. Because the CDR3 is missing its conserved closing phenylalanine or tryptophan, this is likely a read error. Because the CDR3's place on the DNA is in doubt, the DNA is left out and the CDR3 is given as listed by TCRdb. Full-length TCR variable regions were amplified by 5' RACE PCR using constant-region reverse primers, and then by semi-nested PCR using Nested Universal Primer A. The ReliaPrep RNA Cell Miniprep System was used to extract total RNA, which was then reverse transcribed into 5'RACE-ready cDNA with the SMARTer RACE 5'/3' Kit. Multiplex adaptors were used to barcode the full-length TCR alpha and beta libraries, which were then sequenced on an Illumina MiSeq. The authors' analysis ran thus. Sequencing data were pooled across the five patients for each of nine subset-tissue groups and compared by unsupervised clustering of TCR gene usage. The Morisita-Horn index was used to calculate repertoire similarity, with shared sequences weighted according to their contribution to each repertoire. TCRdb reanalyzed the raw reads on its own, using fastp at Q25 for trimming and MiXCR for clone calling, and kept in-frame beta chains. Entries are consolidated by CDR3 protein sequence, retaining the most common genes and DNA. The V and J calls come from TCRdb's annotation, not from the publication. For this sample the table gives roughly 40,000 distinct CDR3 sequences, of which approximately 19% were detected only once. The ten largest clones take up around 2.8% of the sample.

The data derive from a study (dated by TCRdb to about 2015). Looking at the study overall: The study tested whether tumor-infiltrating Tregs in breast cancer are recruited from blood Tregs or converted in situ from other CD4+ T cell subsets. The research as a whole found: Rather than covering whole repertoires, validation in the larger cohort was restricted to a single TCR beta V-J rearrangement. In terms of TCR gene usage, tumor memory CD4+ T cells clustered together with blood and lymph node memory CD4+ cells, as well as with lymph node naive CD4+ cells. The TCR alpha and beta sequences of tumor-infiltrating Tregs showed the greatest overlap with tumor naive CD4+ T cells, followed by blood naive CD4+ T cells.

Including both end residues, the CDR3 is 16 amino acids long. The Miltenyi Naive CD4+ T Cell Isolation kit was used to purify naive CD4+ T cells, and CD25 microbeads were used to remove Tregs. Tregs, naive and memory CD4+ T cells from tumor, blood and ipsilateral draining lymph nodes of a few breast cancer patients underwent full-length TCR alpha and beta sequencing. Tumor tissue and lymph nodes obtained by ipsilateral axillary dissection were perfused with PBS, cut into small pieces and digested using collagenase I and hyaluronidase. Mononuclear cells from lymph nodes or 40 to 60 ml of peripheral blood were isolated by Ficoll density gradient centrifugation. Sorted cell populations were confirmed by FACS to exceed 90% purity.

This receptor was identified in a female donor with breast cancer. The V and J genes are TRBV21-1 and TRBJ1-6; the table calls TRBD1, which could not be checked here. TRBV21-1 is designated a pseudogene. Specimen: naive CD4+ T cells sorted from a lymph node. This sample's cell subset or site label indicates: naive CD4+ T cells, CD4+CD45RA+CD25-. The encoded CDR3 is CASSTIEAPWSSPLHL.